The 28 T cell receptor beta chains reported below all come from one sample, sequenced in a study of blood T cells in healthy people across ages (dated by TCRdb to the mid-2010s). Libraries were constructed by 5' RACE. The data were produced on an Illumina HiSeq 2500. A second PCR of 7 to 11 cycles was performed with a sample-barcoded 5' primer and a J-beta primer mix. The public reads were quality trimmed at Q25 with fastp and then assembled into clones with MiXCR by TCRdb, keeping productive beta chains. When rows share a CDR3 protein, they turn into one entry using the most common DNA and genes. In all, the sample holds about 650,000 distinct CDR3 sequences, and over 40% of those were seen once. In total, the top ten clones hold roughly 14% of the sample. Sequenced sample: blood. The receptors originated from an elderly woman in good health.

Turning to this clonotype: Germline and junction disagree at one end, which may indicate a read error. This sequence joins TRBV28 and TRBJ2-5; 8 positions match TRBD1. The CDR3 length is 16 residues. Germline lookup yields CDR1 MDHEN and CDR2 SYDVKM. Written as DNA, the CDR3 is TGTGCCTGCAGTCCATCACAGGACAGGGTTCAAGAGACCCAGTACTTC. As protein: CACSPSQDRVQETQYF.

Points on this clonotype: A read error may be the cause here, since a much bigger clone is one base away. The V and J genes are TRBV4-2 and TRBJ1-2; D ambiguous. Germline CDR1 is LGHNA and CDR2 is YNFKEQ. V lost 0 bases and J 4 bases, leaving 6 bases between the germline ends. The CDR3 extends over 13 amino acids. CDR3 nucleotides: TGTGCCAGCAGCCAAGACCAGCTCTATGGCTACACCTTC. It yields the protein CASSQDQLYGYTF.

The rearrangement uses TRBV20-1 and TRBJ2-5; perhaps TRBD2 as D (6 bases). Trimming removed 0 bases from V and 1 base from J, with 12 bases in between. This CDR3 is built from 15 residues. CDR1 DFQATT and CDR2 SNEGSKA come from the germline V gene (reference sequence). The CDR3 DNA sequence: TGCAGTGCTAGAGATCCCCTAGCGACCCAAGAGACCCAGTACTTC. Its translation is CSARDPLATQETQYF.

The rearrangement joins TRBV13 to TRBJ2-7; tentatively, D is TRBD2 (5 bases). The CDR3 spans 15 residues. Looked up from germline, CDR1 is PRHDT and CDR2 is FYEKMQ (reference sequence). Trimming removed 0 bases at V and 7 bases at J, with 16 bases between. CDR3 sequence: CASSLGRGAGGEQYF. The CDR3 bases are TGTGCCAGCAGCTTAGGCCGTGGCGCAGGAGGAGAGCAGTACTTC.

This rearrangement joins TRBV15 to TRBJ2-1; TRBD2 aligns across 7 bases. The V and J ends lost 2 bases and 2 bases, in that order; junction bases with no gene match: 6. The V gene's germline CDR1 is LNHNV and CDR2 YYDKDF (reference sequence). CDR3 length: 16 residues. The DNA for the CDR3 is TGTGCCACCAGCAGACTGATTGGACTAGCCTACAATGAGCAGTTCTTC. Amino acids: CATSRLIGLAYNEQFF. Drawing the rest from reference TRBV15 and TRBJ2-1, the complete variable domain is DAMVIQNPRYQVTQFGKPVTLSCSQTLNHNVMYWYQQKSSQAPKLLFHYYDKDFNNEADTPDNFQSRRPNTSFCFLDIRSPGLGDTAMYLCATSRLIGLAYNEQFFGPGTRLTVL.

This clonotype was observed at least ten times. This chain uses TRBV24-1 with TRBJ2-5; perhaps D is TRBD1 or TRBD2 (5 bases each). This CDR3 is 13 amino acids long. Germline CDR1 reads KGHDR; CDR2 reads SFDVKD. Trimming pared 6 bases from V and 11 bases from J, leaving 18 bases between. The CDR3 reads CATSSRDLKEQYF. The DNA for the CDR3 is TGTGCCACCAGTAGTAGGGACCTGAAGGAGCAGTACTTC.

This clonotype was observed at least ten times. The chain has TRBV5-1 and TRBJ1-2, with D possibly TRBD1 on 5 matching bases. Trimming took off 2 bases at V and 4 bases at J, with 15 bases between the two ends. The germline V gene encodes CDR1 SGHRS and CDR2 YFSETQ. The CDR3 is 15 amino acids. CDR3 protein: CASSFSDGAVYGYTF. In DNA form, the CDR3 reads TGCGCCAGCAGCTTCAGCGACGGGGCAGTCTATGGCTACACCTTC. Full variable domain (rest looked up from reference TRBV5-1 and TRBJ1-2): KAGVTQTPRYLIKTRGQQVTLSCSPISGHRSVSWYQQTPGQGLQFLFEYFSETQRNKGNFPGRFSGRQFSNSRSEMNVSTLELGDSALYLCASSFSDGAVYGYTFGSGTRLTVV.

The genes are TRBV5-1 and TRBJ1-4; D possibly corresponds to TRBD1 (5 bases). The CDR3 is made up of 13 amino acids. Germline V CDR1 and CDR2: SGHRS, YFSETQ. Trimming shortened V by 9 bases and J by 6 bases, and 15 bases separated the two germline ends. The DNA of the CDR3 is TGCGCCACCCGGGACGGGGTAGATGAAAAACTGTTTTTT. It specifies CATRDGVDEKLFF.

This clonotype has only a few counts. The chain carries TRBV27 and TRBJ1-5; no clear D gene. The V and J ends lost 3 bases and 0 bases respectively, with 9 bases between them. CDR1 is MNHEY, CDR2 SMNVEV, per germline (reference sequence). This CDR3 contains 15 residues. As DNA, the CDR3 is TGTGCCAGCAGTTTCGGCAGGAATAGCAATCAGCCCCAGCATTTT. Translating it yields CASSFGRNSNQPQHF.

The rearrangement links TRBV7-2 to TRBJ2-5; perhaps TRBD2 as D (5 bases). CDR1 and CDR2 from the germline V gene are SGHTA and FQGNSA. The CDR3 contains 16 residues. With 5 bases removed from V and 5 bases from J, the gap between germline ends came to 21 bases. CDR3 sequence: CASSQLRLRPRETQYF. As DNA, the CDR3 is TGTGCCAGCAGCCAACTAAGACTACGCCCTCGGGAGACCCAGTACTTC.

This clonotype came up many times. The CDR3 region is CASSHTANYGYTF. In DNA, the CDR3 is TGTGCCAGCAGTCACACAGCTAACTATGGCTACACCTTC. This sequence joins TRBV6-6 and TRBJ1-2; D unresolved. Between the trimmed V and J ends, which lost 5 bases and 0 bases, there was a span of 7 bases. Germline CDR1 is MNHNY and CDR2 is SVGAGI (reference sequence). The CDR3 extends over 13 amino acids.

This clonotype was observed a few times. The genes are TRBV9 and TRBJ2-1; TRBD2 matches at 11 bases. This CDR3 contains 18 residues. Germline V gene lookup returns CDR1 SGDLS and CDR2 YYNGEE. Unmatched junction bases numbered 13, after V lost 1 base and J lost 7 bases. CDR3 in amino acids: CASSVTSGSVPVRNEQFF. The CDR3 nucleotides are TGTGCCAGCAGCGTAACTAGCGGGAGTGTCCCGGTTAGGAATGAGCAGTTCTTC.

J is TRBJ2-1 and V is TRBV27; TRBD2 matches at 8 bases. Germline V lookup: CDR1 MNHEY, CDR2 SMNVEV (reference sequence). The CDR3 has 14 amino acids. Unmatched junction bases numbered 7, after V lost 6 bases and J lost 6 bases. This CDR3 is CASSAGTRPNEQFF. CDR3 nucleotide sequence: TGTGCCAGCAGCGCCGGGACTAGGCCCAATGAGCAGTTCTTC.

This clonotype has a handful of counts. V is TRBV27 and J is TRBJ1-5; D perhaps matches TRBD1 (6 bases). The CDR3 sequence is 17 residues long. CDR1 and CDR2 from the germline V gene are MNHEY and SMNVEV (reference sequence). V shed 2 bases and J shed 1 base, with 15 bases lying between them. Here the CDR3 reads CASSLPTGRWSNQPQHF. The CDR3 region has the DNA TGTGCCAGCAGTTTACCCACAGGGAGATGGAGCAATCAGCCCCAGCATTTT.

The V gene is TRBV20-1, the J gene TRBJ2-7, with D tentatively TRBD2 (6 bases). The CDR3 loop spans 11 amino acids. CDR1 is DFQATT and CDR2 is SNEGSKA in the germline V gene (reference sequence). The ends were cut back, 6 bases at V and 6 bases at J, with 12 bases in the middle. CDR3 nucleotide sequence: TGCAGTGCGTCGGGAGTGGGCGAGCAGTACTTC. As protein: CSASGVGEQYF.

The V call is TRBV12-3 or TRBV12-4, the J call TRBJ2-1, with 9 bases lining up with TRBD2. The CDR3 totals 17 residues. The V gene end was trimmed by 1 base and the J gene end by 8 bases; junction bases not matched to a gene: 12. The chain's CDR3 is CASSLVASGVKWDEQFF. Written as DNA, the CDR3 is TGTGCCAGCAGTTTAGTGGCTAGCGGGGTAAAGTGGGATGAGCAGTTCTTC.

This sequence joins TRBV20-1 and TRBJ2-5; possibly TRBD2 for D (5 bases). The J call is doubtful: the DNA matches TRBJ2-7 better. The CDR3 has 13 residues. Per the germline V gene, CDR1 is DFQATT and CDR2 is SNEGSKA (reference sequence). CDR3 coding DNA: TGCAGTGCTAGCTCGAGCGGCTCCTACGAGCAGTACTTC. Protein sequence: CSASSSGSYEQYF.

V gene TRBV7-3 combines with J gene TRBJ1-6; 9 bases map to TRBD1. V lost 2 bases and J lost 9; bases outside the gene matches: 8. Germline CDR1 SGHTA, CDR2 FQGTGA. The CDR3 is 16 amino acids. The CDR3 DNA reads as TGTGCCAGCAGCTTAGCGGGGACAGGGCGCGGTTCACCCCTCCACTTT. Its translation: CASSLAGTGRGSPLHF.

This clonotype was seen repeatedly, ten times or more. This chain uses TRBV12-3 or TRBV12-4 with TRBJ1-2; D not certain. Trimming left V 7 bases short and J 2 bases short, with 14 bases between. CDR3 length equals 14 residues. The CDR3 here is CASTPTATNYGYTF. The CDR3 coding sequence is TGTGCCAGCACCCCGACTGCAACAAACTATGGCTACACCTTC.

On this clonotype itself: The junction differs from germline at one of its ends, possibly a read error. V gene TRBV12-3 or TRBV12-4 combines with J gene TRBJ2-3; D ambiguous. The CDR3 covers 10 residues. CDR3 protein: CANSLNTQYF. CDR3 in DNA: TGTGCCAACAGTTTAAATACGCAGTATTTT.

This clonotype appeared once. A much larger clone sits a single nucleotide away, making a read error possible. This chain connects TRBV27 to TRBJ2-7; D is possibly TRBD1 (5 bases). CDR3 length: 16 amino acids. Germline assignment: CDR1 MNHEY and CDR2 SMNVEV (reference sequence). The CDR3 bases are TGTGCCGGCAGTTGGTCCGAGACAGCGAGTACCTACGAGCAGTACTTC. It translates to CAGSWSETASTYEQYF.

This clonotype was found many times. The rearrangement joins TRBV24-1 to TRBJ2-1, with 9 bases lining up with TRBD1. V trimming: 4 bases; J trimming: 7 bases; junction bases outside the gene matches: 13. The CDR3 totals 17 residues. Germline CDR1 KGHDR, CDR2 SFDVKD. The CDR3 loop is CATSDPKGTGRYNEQFF. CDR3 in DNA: TGTGCCACCAGTGACCCTAAAGGGACAGGGAGGTATAATGAGCAGTTCTTC.

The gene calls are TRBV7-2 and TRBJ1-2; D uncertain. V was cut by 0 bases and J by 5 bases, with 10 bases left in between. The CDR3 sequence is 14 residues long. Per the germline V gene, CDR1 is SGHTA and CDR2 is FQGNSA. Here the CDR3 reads CASSLAQTSYGYTF. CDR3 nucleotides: TGTGCCAGCAGCTTAGCGCAAACTTCATATGGCTACACCTTC.

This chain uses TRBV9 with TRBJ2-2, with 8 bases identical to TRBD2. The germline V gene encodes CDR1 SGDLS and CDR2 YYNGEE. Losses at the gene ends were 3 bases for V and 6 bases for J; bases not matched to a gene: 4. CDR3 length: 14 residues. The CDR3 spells CASSGTSIPGELFF. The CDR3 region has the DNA TGTGCCAGCAGCGGGACTAGCATCCCCGGGGAGCTGTTTTTT.

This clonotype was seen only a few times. The CDR3 nucleotides read TGTGCCAGCAGTGGGGGCAATACGCAGTATTTT. Translating gives CASSGGNTQYF. This chain connects TRBV2 to TRBJ2-3; D is perhaps TRBD1 (5 bases). With 4 bases removed from V and 7 bases from J, the gap between germline ends came to 6 bases. Per germline, CDR1 SNHLY and CDR2 FYNNEI. The CDR3 length is 11 residues.

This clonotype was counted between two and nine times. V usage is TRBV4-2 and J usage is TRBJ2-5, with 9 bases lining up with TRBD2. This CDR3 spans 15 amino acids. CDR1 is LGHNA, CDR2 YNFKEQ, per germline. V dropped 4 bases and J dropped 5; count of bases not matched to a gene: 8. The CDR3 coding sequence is TGTGCCAGCAGCCGTAGCGGGAGCTCCGAGGAGACCCAGTACTTC. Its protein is CASSRSGSSEETQYF.

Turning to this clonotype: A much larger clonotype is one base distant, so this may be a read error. The CDR3 coding sequence is TGTGCCAGCAGCCAAGACACGGGGGTTCCTGAGCAGTACTTC. This gives the protein CASSQDTGVPEQYF. This rearrangement joins TRBV3-1 to TRBJ2-7; D might be TRBD2 (6 bases). Germline CDR1 reads LGHDT; CDR2 reads YNNKEL (reference sequence). V was trimmed by 0 bases and J by 7 bases, leaving 13 bases between them. The CDR3 spans 14 residues.

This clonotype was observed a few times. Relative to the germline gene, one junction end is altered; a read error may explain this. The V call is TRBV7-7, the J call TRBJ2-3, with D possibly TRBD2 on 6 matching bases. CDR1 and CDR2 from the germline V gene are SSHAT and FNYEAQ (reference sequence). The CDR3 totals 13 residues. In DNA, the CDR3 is TGTGCCAGCAGCGTAGCGGACACAGATACGCAGTATTTT. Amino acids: CASSVADTDTQYF.